The text below deals with one T cell receptor beta chain. Its antigen is not identified. The genomic DNA of each subset was split evenly across several immunoSEQ plates. Original handling: From ImmunoSEQ came sequences covering only the junction and carrying no quality scores, so filtering differed. TCRdb's copy holds only in-frame clones and misses some; the assay was immunoSEQ multiplex PCR. V and J calls and clone size come straight from that table; D and trimming were deduced from the DNA. The repertoire holds about 340,000 clones, with around 70% as singletons. The record originates from a study of shared clonotypes between healthy human individuals. On the study more broadly: Each donor's CD8 memory used one plate, CD8 naive two, each CD4 subset three.

Overall study results and limits: There were few donors, and this limited the genetic and exposure-history diversity represented.

This TCR derives from a man younger than 40 in good health. Sequenced: memory CD4+ T cells sorted from blood. Indicated subset: CD45RA-negative fraction.

CDR3 loop: CASSLTTNTGELFF. In nucleotides, the CDR3 is TGTGCCAGCAGCTTAACAACGAACACCGGGGAGCTGTTTTTT. The chain has TRBV7-2 and TRBJ2-2; D gene uncertain. CDR3 length: 14 amino acids. V lost 2 bases and J 0 bases, leaving 4 bases between the germline ends. The germline V gene has CDR1 SGHTA and CDR2 FQGNSA.